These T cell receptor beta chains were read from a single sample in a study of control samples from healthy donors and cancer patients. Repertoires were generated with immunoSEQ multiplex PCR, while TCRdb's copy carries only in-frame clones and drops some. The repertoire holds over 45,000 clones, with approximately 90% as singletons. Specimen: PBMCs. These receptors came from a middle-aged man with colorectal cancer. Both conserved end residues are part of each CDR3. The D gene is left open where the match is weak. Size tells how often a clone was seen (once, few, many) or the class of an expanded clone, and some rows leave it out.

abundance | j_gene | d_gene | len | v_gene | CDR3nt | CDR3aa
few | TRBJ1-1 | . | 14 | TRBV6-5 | TGTGCCAGCAGTACCCCAGGGGTGAACACTGAAGCTTTCTTT | CASSTPGVNTEAFF
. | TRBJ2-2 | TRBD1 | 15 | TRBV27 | TGTGCCAGCAGTTTAGGACAGGGCAACACCGGGGAGCTGTTTTTT | CASSLGQGNTGELFF
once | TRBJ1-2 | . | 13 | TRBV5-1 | TGCGCCAGCAGCTTGGCCGAGGTCTCTGGCTACACCTTC | CASSLAEVSGYTF
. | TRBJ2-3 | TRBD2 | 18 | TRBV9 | TGTGCCAGCAGCGTAGGGCTAGCGGGAGCTCTAAACACAGATACGCAGTATTTT | CASSVGLAGALNTDTQYF
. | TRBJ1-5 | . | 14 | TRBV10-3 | TGTGCCAGCAGTATGGGGAGGGAAAATCAGCCCCAGCATTTT | CASSMGRENQPQHF
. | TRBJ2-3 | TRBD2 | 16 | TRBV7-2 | TGTGCCAGCAGCCAGACTAGCGGGAGGAAGGCAGATACGCAGTATTTT | CASSQTSGRKADTQYF
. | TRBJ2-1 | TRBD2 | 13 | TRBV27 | TGTGCCAGCTCCGGACTAGGTCAGTATGAGCAGTTCTTC | CASSGLGQYEQFF
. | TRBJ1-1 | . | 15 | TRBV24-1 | TGTGCCACCAGTGATTCGACAGGTCTCGGCACTGAAGCTTTCTTT | CATSDSTGLGTEAFF
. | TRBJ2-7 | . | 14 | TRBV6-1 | TGTGCCAGCAGTGAAACCGGGATCAGGTACGAGCAGTACTTC | CASSETGIRYEQYF
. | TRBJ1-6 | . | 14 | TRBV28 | TGTGCCAGCAGTTTAGGGCAGTGGCGTGGGGTCCTCCACTTT | CASSLGQWRGVLHF
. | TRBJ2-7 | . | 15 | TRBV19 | TGTGCCAGTAGTATTTCACATACCAACCTATACGAGCAGTACTTC | CASSISHTNLYEQYF
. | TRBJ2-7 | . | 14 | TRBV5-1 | TGCGCCAGCAGCTACACCCGGGACGGCTACGAGCAGTACTTC | CASSYTRDGYEQYF
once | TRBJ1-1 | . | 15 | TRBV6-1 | TGTGCCAGCAGTGAAGTGAGGGTATTCAACACTGAAGCTTTCTTT | CASSEVRVFNTEAFF
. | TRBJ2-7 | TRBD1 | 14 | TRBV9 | TGTGCCAGCAGCCCGACAGGGGGCTCCTACGAGCAGTACTTC | CASSPTGGSYEQYF
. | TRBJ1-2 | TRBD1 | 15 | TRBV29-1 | TGCAGCGTCAGAAAAGGGACAGGGTCTCACTATGGCTACACCTTC | CSVRKGTGSHYGYTF
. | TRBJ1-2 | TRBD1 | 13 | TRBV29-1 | TGCAGCGTTGGGGACAGGGCCTTTCATGGCTACACCTTC | CSVGDRAFHGYTF
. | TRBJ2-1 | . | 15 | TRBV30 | TGTGCCTGGAAATTCCTTCTTAGCTCCTACAATGAGCAGTTCTTC | CAWKFLLSSYNEQFF
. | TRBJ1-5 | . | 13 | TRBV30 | TGTGCCTGGAAGGCGGATAGCAATCAGCCCCAGCATTTT | CAWKADSNQPQHF
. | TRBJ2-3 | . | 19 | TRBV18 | TGTGCCAGCTCACCACTGGAACGGTTATCGGGGCAGGGTACAGATACGCAGTATTTT | CASSPLERLSGQGTDTQYF
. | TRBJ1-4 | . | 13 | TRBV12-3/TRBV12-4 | TGTGCCAGCAGTTTAGATACTGTCGAAAAACTGTTTTTT | CASSLDTVEKLFF
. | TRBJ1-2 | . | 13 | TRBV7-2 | TGTGCCAGCAGCTTCCGGGAAAACTATGGCTACACCTTC | CASSFRENYGYTF
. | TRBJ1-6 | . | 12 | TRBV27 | TGTGCCACAGGGAGGGCGTCTTCACCCCTCCACTTT | CATGRASSPLHF
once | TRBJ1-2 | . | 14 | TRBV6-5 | TGTGCCAGCGGGTCCGGGCCGCACCCTTATGGCTACACCTTC | CASGSGPHPYGYTF
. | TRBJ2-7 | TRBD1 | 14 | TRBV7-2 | TGTGCCAGCAGGTATCCGGACAGGACCTACGAGCAGTACTTC | CASRYPDRTYEQYF
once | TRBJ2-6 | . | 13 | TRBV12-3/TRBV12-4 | TGTGCCAGCAGTTCTTGGGGGGCCAACGTCCTGACTTTC | CASSSWGANVLTF
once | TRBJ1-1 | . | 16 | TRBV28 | TGTGCCAGCAGTTTTTCGGTCCATGGACTGAACACTGAAGCTTTCTTT | CASSFSVHGLNTEAFF
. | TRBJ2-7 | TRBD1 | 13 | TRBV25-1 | TGTGCCAGCAGTACTCACGGACAGGGGGTTCTGTACTTC | CASSTHGQGVLYF
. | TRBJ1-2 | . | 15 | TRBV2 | TGTGCCAGCAGTCAATCCTATGGATTAGTCTATGGCTACACCTTC | CASSQSYGLVYGYTF
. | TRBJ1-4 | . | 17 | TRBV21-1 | TGTGCCAGCAGCAAGTCGGTACTGGGGGTTTTGGTTGAAAAACTGTTTTTT | CASSKSVLGVLVEKLFF
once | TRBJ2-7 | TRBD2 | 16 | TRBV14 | TGTGCCAGCAGCCAATGTAGACTAGCGGGAGACTGCGAGCAGTACTTC | CASSQCRLAGDCEQYF